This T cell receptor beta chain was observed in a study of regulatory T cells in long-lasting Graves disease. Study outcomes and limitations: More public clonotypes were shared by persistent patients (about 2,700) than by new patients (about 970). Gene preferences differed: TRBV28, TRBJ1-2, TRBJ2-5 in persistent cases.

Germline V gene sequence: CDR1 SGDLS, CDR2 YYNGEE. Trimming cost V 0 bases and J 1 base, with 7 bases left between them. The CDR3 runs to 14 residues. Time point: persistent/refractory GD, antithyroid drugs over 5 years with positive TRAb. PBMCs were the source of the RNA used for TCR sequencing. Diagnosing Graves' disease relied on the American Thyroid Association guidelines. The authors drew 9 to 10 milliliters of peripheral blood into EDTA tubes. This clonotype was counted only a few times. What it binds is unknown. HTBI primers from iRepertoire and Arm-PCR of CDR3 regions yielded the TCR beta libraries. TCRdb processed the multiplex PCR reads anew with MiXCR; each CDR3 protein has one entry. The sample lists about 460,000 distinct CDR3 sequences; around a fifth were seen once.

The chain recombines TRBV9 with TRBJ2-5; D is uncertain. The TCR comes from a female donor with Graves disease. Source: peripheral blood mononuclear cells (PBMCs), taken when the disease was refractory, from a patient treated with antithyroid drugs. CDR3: CASSVESVQETQYF. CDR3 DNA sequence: TGTGCCAGCAGCGTAGAGTCAGTCCAAGAGACCCAGTACTTC.